Listed below are T cell receptor beta chains from one sample, sequenced in a study of CD8 T cells in ankylosing spondylitis. MiXCR was run by TCRdb on the 5' RACE reads, yielding one entry per CDR3 protein. The profile shows 250,000 or so distinct CDR3 sequences, about 18% of them singletons. Specimen: blood, either unsorted or a sorted T cell fraction (not recorded which). These TCRs come from a male donor with ankylosing spondylitis or in good health (not recorded which). Each CDR3 is given with its conserved first and last residue. The D gene is left open where the match is weak. Clone size appears in some rows only: once, few, many, or a class for an expanded clone.

J gene: TRBJ2-7; V gene: TRBV7-8; clone size: many; D gene: TRBD2; CDR3 protein: CASRPTDPGLAGGSSYEQYF; CDR3 DNA: TGTGCCAGCAGACCTACCGATCCGGGACTAGCGGGAGGCAGCTCCTACGAGCAGTACTTC
J gene: TRBJ2-7; V gene: TRBV4-1; clone size: many; D gene: -; CDR3 protein: CASSQDGLLYEQYF; CDR3 DNA: TGCGCCAGCAGCCAAGATGGGCTGCTCTACGAGCAGTACTTC
J gene: TRBJ1-4; V gene: TRBV5-5; clone size: -; D gene: -; CDR3 protein: CASSFVESVEKLFF; CDR3 DNA: TGTGCCAGCAGCTTCGTCGAGTCAGTTGAAAAACTGTTTTTT
J gene: TRBJ1-5; V gene: TRBV19; clone size: -; D gene: -; CDR3 protein: CASSIDSPLGPLIKSSPQHF; CDR3 DNA: TGTGCCAGTAGTATAGATAGTCCCTTAGGGCCTCTGATCAAATCATCGCCCCAGCATTTT
J gene: TRBJ2-3; V gene: TRBV7-4; clone size: -; D gene: -; CDR3 protein: CASTHKTSSLEPDTQYF; CDR3 DNA: TGTGCCAGCACCCATAAGACTAGTTCCTTGGAACCGGATACGCAGTATTTT
J gene: TRBJ2-1; V gene: TRBV4-3; clone size: many; D gene: -; CDR3 protein: CASSSGASYNEQFF; CDR3 DNA: TGCGCCAGCAGTAGTGGGGCCAGCTACAATGAGCAGTTCTTC
J gene: TRBJ2-1; V gene: TRBV28; clone size: many; D gene: TRBD2; CDR3 protein: CASSLTGTSSEQFF; CDR3 DNA: TGTGCCAGCAGTTTAACCGGGACTAGCAGTGAGCAGTTCTTC
J gene: TRBJ2-7; V gene: TRBV29-1; clone size: few; D gene: -; CDR3 protein: CSVGVGPTEREQYF; CDR3 DNA: TGCAGCGTTGGGGTGGGACCGACCGAGAGAGAGCAGTACTTC
J gene: TRBJ2-7; V gene: TRBV7-2; clone size: -; D gene: TRBD2; CDR3 protein: CASRATSGTYEQYF; CDR3 DNA: TGTGCCAGCAGGGCCACAAGCGGGACCTACGAGCAGTACTTC
J gene: TRBJ1-1; V gene: TRBV20-1; clone size: -; D gene: -; CDR3 protein: CSARNAMNTEAFF; CDR3 DNA: TGCAGTGCTAGAAATGCGATGAACACTGAAGCTTTCTTT
J gene: TRBJ2-7; V gene: TRBV10-3; clone size: few; D gene: TRBD2; CDR3 protein: CAISWREGIYEQYF; CDR3 DNA: TGTGCCATCTCGTGGCGGGAGGGGATCTACGAGCAGTACTTC
J gene: TRBJ2-3; V gene: TRBV5-1; clone size: few; D gene: -; CDR3 protein: CASSPPRGSTDTQYF; CDR3 DNA: TGCGCCAGCAGTCCCCCCCGGGGTAGCACAGATACGCAGTATTTT
J gene: TRBJ1-1; V gene: TRBV4-1; clone size: few; D gene: TRBD1; CDR3 protein: CASSPGQGAPSTEAFF; CDR3 DNA: TGCGCCAGCAGCCCGGGACAGGGGGCTCCTAGCACTGAAGCTTTCTTT
J gene: TRBJ2-1; V gene: TRBV24-1; clone size: -; D gene: -; CDR3 protein: CATSGQGHDEQFF; CDR3 DNA: TGTGCCACCAGTGGTCAGGGTCATGATGAGCAGTTCTTC
J gene: TRBJ2-1; V gene: TRBV20-1; clone size: -; D gene: TRBD2; CDR3 protein: CSAIELAGAYNEQFF; CDR3 DNA: TGCAGTGCCATCGAACTAGCGGGAGCCTACAATGAGCAGTTCTTC
J gene: TRBJ2-2; V gene: TRBV12-3/TRBV12-4; clone size: few; D gene: TRBD2; CDR3 protein: CASSPSGGRNTGELFF; CDR3 DNA: TGTGCCAGCAGCCCTTCGGGCGGGAGAAATACCGGGGAGCTGTTTTTT
J gene: TRBJ1-2; V gene: TRBV27; clone size: few; D gene: -; CDR3 protein: CASSLTSGGTYGYTF; CDR3 DNA: TGTGCCAGCAGTCTCACCTCTGGTGGTACCTATGGCTACACCTTC
J gene: TRBJ2-7; V gene: TRBV4-1; clone size: many; D gene: TRBD1; CDR3 protein: CASSQTGAGYEQYF; CDR3 DNA: TGCGCCAGCAGCCAAACAGGGGCCGGCTACGAGCAGTACTTC
J gene: TRBJ2-7; V gene: TRBV29-1; clone size: many; D gene: -; CDR3 protein: CSVGDLGYEQYF; CDR3 DNA: TGCAGCGTTGGGGACCTTGGCTACGAGCAGTACTTC
J gene: TRBJ2-7; V gene: TRBV27; clone size: many; D gene: -; CDR3 protein: CASSLSPGGREYEQYF; CDR3 DNA: TGTGCCAGCAGTTTATCACCCGGGGGGCGGGAGTACGAGCAGTACTTC
J gene: TRBJ2-1; V gene: TRBV9; clone size: medium-sized; D gene: -; CDR3 protein: CASSVGGGAGSYNEQFF; CDR3 DNA: TGTGCCAGCAGCGTAGGTGGGGGGGCAGGGTCCTACAATGAGCAGTTCTTC
J gene: TRBJ2-7; V gene: TRBV6-5; clone size: once; D gene: -; CDR3 protein: CASSYGVATHEQYF; CDR3 DNA: TGTGCCAGCAGTTACGGGGTTGCCACCCACGAGCAGTACTTC
J gene: TRBJ2-3; V gene: TRBV11-2; clone size: once; D gene: TRBD2; CDR3 protein: CASSLRLAGVVGLDATDTQYF; CDR3 DNA: TGTGCCAGCAGCCTCAGACTAGCGGGAGTTGTTGGACTCGATGCGACAGATACGCAGTATTTT
J gene: TRBJ1-2; V gene: TRBV29-1; clone size: few; D gene: TRBD1; CDR3 protein: CSVATGNYGYTF; CDR3 DNA: TGCAGCGTTGCGACAGGGAACTATGGCTACACCTTC
J gene: TRBJ2-1; V gene: TRBV27; clone size: few; D gene: TRBD2; CDR3 protein: CASSTGTIPNEQFF; CDR3 DNA: TGTGCCAGCAGTACCGGGACTATCCCTAATGAGCAGTTCTTC
J gene: TRBJ2-3; V gene: TRBV29-1; clone size: -; D gene: -; CDR3 protein: CSVDVLDTQYF; CDR3 DNA: TGCAGCGTTGATGTTTTGGATACGCAGTATTTT
J gene: TRBJ1-1; V gene: TRBV6-5; clone size: -; D gene: -; CDR3 protein: CTSSSRRNTEAFF; CDR3 DNA: TGTACCAGCAGTTCTCGGCGGAACACTGAAGCTTTCTTT